The 32 T cell receptor beta chains presented below share a single source sample, sequenced in a study of graft-versus-host responses after intestinal transplantation. Repertoires were generated with immunoSEQ multiplex PCR, while TCRdb's copy carries only in-frame clones and drops some. The data contain 9,900 or so clones, 75% to 90% of them singletons. Intraepithelial and lamina propria lymphocytes were released after the graft tissue was processed. The sequencing used ileum tissue, collected just over 700 days after intestinal transplantation. The receptors were gathered from a human patient who received an intestinal transplant, so some T cells may come from the graft donor.

The chain employs TRBV27 and TRBJ2-7; TRBD1 is a possible D gene (5 bases). Trimming took 2 bases from V and 5 from J, leaving 10 bases between them. The V gene's germline CDR1 is MNHEY and CDR2 SMNVEV (reference sequence). The CDR3 has 13 amino acids. CDR3 protein: CASSLTRVHEQYF. The CDR3 nucleotides read TGTGCCAGCAGTTTAACCAGGGTCCACGAGCAGTACTTC.

This chain joins TRBV7-6 and TRBJ2-5; 8 bases align to TRBD1. Germline lookup yields CDR1 SGHVS and CDR2 FNYEAQ. The CDR3 is 14 residues long. The junction had 5 bases not matched to a gene; V was cut back by 4 bases and J by 4 bases. The CDR3 DNA reads as TGTGCCAGCAGCTACGGACAGGGAAGAGAGACCCAGTACTTC. This translates into CASSYGQGRETQYF.

The chain employs TRBV7-9 and TRBJ1-3; D is unclear. Germline-derived CDR1 and CDR2 are SEHNR and FQNEAQ (reference sequence). V lost 4 bases and J lost 4, with 14 bases in between. CDR3 length: 15 amino acids. CDR3: CASSYLGIPGNTIYF. For the CDR3, the DNA is TGTGCCAGCAGCTACCTCGGGATCCCCGGAAACACCATATATTTT.

J is TRBJ2-7 and V is TRBV4-1; 8 bases are shared with TRBD1. Looked up from germline, CDR1 is MGHRA and CDR2 is YSYEKL. The CDR3 has 18 amino acids. The V and J ends lost 1 base and 0 bases, in that order; junction bases with no gene match: 11. CDR3 loop: CASSQGVLGQAYSYEQYF. The DNA for the CDR3 is TGCGCCAGCAGCCAAGGGGTACTGGGACAGGCGTACTCCTACGAGCAGTACTTC.

The CDR3 DNA reads as TGTGCCAGCAGCTTAGCGGGAGGAGTCTACGAGCAGTACTTC. Amino acid sequence: CASSLAGGVYEQYF. The chain has TRBV7-2 and TRBJ2-5, with D maybe TRBD2 (6 bases). The J call may be in error: the DNA end matches TRBJ2-7 better. The CDR3 totals 14 residues. Looked up from germline, CDR1 is SGHTA and CDR2 is FQGNSA.

The rearrangement links TRBV5-1 to TRBJ2-7, with D unresolved. V was pared by 3 bases and J by 0 bases, with 13 bases between. Germline CDR1 reads SGHRS; CDR2 reads YFSETQ. CDR3 size: 15 residues. In nucleotides, the CDR3 is TGCGCCAGCAGCTCCCGGGCATCGAGCTCCTACGAGCAGTACTTC. This gives the protein CASSSRASSSYEQYF.

With regard to this clone: Germline and junction disagree at one end, which may indicate a read error. V gene TRBV7-6 combines with J gene TRBJ1-2, with unresolved D. The CDR3 has 12 residues. Germline V gene sequence: CDR1 SGHVS, CDR2 FNYEAQ. For the CDR3, the DNA is TGTGCCAGCAGCTTAGTCGAACACACCGTACTCTTC. Translating it yields CASSLVEHTVLF.

V gene TRBV2 combines with J gene TRBJ2-4; 9 positions agree with TRBD1. CDR1 SNHLY and CDR2 FYNNEI come from the germline V gene. The CDR3 is made up of 16 amino acids. J lost 0 bases, V lost 7 bases, and 7 bases had no gene match. The CDR3 region is CASTRGDRVAKNIQYF. The DNA of the CDR3 is TGTGCCAGCACCCGGGGGGACAGGGTAGCCAAAAACATTCAGTACTTC.

The chain has TRBV9 and TRBJ1-2; 9 nucleotides match TRBD1. Germline V CDR1 and CDR2: SGDLS, YYNGEE. V trimming: 3 bases; J trimming: 7 bases; junction bases outside the gene matches: 10. CDR3 length: 15 amino acids. CDR3 amino acids: CASSGISGTGFGYTF. The CDR3 nucleotides are TGTGCCAGCAGCGGGATTTCCGGGACAGGGTTTGGCTACACCTTC.

The rearrangement joins TRBV7-9 to TRBJ1-6, with TRBD1 matching over 7 bases. Trimming at V came to 5 bases and at J to 7 bases, leaving 11 bases not matched to a gene. CDR3 length: 16 amino acids. Germline V gene data show CDR1 as SEHNR and CDR2 as FQNEAQ (reference sequence). CDR3 DNA sequence: TGTGCCAGCAGCGCTAAATCCGGGACAGACAATTCACCCCTCCACTTT. It encodes CASSAKSGTDNSPLHF. Complete variable domain (other parts from reference TRBV7-9 and TRBJ1-6): DTGVSQNPRHKITKRGQNVTFRCDPISEHNRLYWYRQTLGQGPEFLTYFQNEAQLEKSRLLSDRFSAERPKGSFSTLEIQRTEQGDSAMYLCASSAKSGTDNSPLHFGNGTRLTVT.

This chain connects TRBV7-9 to TRBJ2-7; the D gene is possibly TRBD2 (5 bases). There are 13 residues in the CDR3. With 2 bases removed from V and 7 bases from J, the gap between germline ends came to 12 bases. CDR1 is SEHNR and CDR2 is FQNEAQ in the germline V gene (reference sequence). The CDR3: CASSLYGTGEQYF. Written as DNA, the CDR3 is TGTGCCAGCAGCTTATACGGAACGGGAGAGCAGTACTTC.

This clone was picked up a small number of times. CDR3 protein: CSASENTEAFF. CDR3 sequence (DNA): TGCAGTGCTAGTGAAAACACTGAAGCTTTCTTT. V usage is TRBV20-1 and J usage is TRBJ1-1; D unresolved. CDR3 size: 11 residues. Trimming took 3 bases from V and 2 from J, leaving 4 bases between them. Germline assignment: CDR1 DFQATT and CDR2 SNEGSKA (reference sequence).

This chain uses TRBV11-3 with TRBJ2-5; no firm D call. Germline values: CDR1 SGHNT, CDR2 YENEEA. V gave up 5 bases and J gave up 5 bases, with 21 bases separating them. CDR3 length: 16 amino acids. As DNA, the CDR3 is TGTGCCAGCAGCCAAAACGGACGCGGCTTCGCGGAGACCCAGTACTTC. Encoded protein: CASSQNGRGFAETQYF.

V usage is TRBV5-3 and J usage is TRBJ1-5, with D hard to call. Being an ORF, TRBV5-3 has a function that is uncertain. V lost 6 bases and J 2 bases, leaving 18 bases between the germline ends. This CDR3 is built from 16 residues. The CDR3 here is CARNALRRPGNQPQHF. CDR3 DNA: TGTGCCAGAAACGCGCTGAGGCGGCCGGGCAATCAGCCCCAGCATTTT.

The sample holds one count of this clone. The chain combines TRBV6-1 with TRBJ2-1, with 9 nucleotides matching TRBD2. Trimming cost V 4 bases and J 6 bases; bases outside gene matches: 4. CDR1 and CDR2 from the germline V gene are MNHNS and SASEGT. CDR3 length equals 14 residues. The CDR3 reads CASSGAGGLNEQFF. For the CDR3, the DNA is TGTGCCAGCAGTGGAGCGGGGGGCCTCAATGAGCAGTTCTTC.

The V gene is TRBV19, the J gene TRBJ2-3, with 9 bases aligning to TRBD1. The CDR3 loop spans 15 amino acids. Germline V CDR1 and CDR2: LNHDA, SQIVND (reference sequence). V shed 6 bases, J shed 4 bases, and the junction held 8 bases outside the gene matches. The CDR3 spells CASSPSGTGSDTQYF. DNA for the CDR3: TGTGCCAGTAGCCCTAGTGGGACAGGGTCAGATACGCAGTATTTT.

There are a few counts of this clone. This chain joins TRBV7-6 and TRBJ1-3; D might be TRBD1 (6 bases). This CDR3 is 16 amino acids long. CDR1 is SGHVS, CDR2 FNYEAQ, per germline. V lost 5 bases and J 2 bases, leaving 16 bases between the germline ends. The DNA of the CDR3 is TGTGCCAGCAGCCTTAGTGGGGCAGGGGCTGGAAACACCATATATTTT. The encoded protein is CASSLSGAGAGNTIYF.

Concerning this clone: The same CDR3 is also encoded by other DNA sequences in this sample. In DNA form, the CDR3 reads TGTGCCAGCAGCCGCGGGGGGGCATCGTACCAGGAGGATCAGCCCCAGCATTTT. Encoded protein: CASSRGGASYQEDQPQHF. The chain links TRBV28 to TRBJ1-5; a possible D gene is TRBD1 (6 bases). In germline, CDR1 is MDHEN, CDR2 SYDVKM. The CDR3 is 18 amino acids. Between the trimmed V and J ends, which lost 6 bases and 5 bases, there was a span of 26 bases.

The chain combines TRBV5-1 with TRBJ2-1; the match to TRBD1 covers 8 bases. The CDR3 has 15 residues. From germline, CDR1 is SGHRS and CDR2 YFSETQ. V gave up 2 bases and J gave up 2 bases; unmatched junction bases: 3. CDR3 DNA sequence: TGCGCCAGCAGCTTACAGGGGGAAACCTACAATGAGCAGTTCTTC. This gives the protein CASSLQGETYNEQFF. The full variable domain, its missing parts supplied by reference TRBV5-1 and TRBJ2-1, is KAGVTQTPRYLIKTRGQQVTLSCSPISGHRSVSWYQQTPGQGLQFLFEYFSETQRNKGNFPGRFSGRQFSNSRSEMNVSTLELGDSALYLCASSLQGETYNEQFFGPGTRLTVL.

The rearrangement links TRBV5-1 to TRBJ2-3; 9 bases agree with TRBD1. V trimming: 1 base; J trimming: 5 bases; junction bases outside the gene matches: 5. The CDR3 consists of 15 residues. Germline CDR1 and CDR2: SGHRS and YFSETQ. This CDR3 is CASSLRTGAVDTQYF. DNA of the CDR3: TGCGCCAGCAGCTTGCGGACAGGGGCTGTAGATACGCAGTATTTT.

This clone was counted a few times. This rearrangement joins TRBV19 to TRBJ2-1; D not certain. Germline V gene sequence: CDR1 LNHDA, CDR2 SQIVND (reference sequence). The CDR3 runs 13 residues. V was cut by 10 bases and J by 9 bases, with 19 bases left in between. CDR3 region: CATHSRVGTEQFF. The CDR3 region has the DNA TGTGCCACACACTCTCGGGTAGGCACTGAGCAGTTCTTC.

The chain combines TRBV20-1 with TRBJ2-1, with D perhaps TRBD2 (6 bases). CDR3 length: 11 amino acids. Between the trimmed V and J ends, which lost 6 bases and 12 bases, there was a span of 15 bases. Germline CDR1 and CDR2: DFQATT and SNEGSKA (reference sequence). The CDR3: CSARNLALQFF. CDR3 DNA: TGCAGTGCCAGAAATCTAGCGTTGCAGTTCTTC.

The chain recombines TRBV28 with TRBJ2-3, with D maybe TRBD2 (6 bases). Looked up from germline, CDR1 is MDHEN and CDR2 is SYDVKM. CDR3 length: 13 residues. Deletions cut 7 bases from V and 2 bases from J, with 10 bases between. The CDR3, as DNA: TGTGCCAGCATTACGGGAGCCACAGATACGCAGTATTTT. Translating it yields CASITGATDTQYF.

The chain recombines TRBV19 with TRBJ1-1; D uncertain. Per the germline V gene, CDR1 is LNHDA and CDR2 is SQIVND (reference sequence). The CDR3 has 12 residues. Trimming took off 7 bases at V and 1 base at J, with 7 bases between the two ends. This chain's CDR3 is CASMGENTEAFF. The CDR3 DNA sequence: TGTGCCAGTATGGGTGAGAACACTGAAGCTTTCTTT.

This rearrangement joins TRBV18 to TRBJ1-2; maybe TRBD1 (5 bases). This CDR3 spans 15 amino acids. Trimming took off 3 bases at V and 1 base at J, with 12 bases between the two ends. Germline loops: CDR1 KGHSH, CDR2 LQKENI. The CDR3 region is CASSPPGAVNYGYTF. Written as DNA, the CDR3 is TGTGCCAGCTCACCCCCCGGGGCGGTTAACTATGGCTACACCTTC.

The chain combines TRBV29-1 with TRBJ1-3, with no clear D. The V gene lost 4 bases and the J gene lost 0 bases, with 4 bases spanning the gap. Germline V lookup: CDR1 SQVTM, CDR2 ANQGSEA. This CDR3 is built from 12 residues. The chain's CDR3 is CSVVDSGNTIYF. In nucleotides, the CDR3 is TGCAGCGTTGTCGACTCTGGAAACACCATATATTTT. Drawing the rest from reference TRBV29-1 and TRBJ1-3, the complete variable domain is SAVISQKPSRDICQRGTSLTIQCQVDSQVTMMFWYRQQPGQSLTLIATANQGSEATYESGFVIDKFPISRPNLTFSTLTVSNMSPEDSSIYLCSVVDSGNTIYFGEGSWLTVV.

The CDR3 sequence is CASIILGARPGLADNEQFF. In nucleotides, the CDR3 is TGTGCCAGCATCATTTTGGGGGCCAGACCAGGACTAGCGGACAATGAGCAGTTCTTC. The chain recombines TRBV5-6 with TRBJ2-1; 10 bases agree with TRBD2. The CDR3 is 19 residues long. The J segment lost 5 bases and the V segment lost 6 bases, leaving 20 bases of the junction unmatched. The germline V gene has CDR1 SGHDT and CDR2 YYEEEE.

The chain recombines TRBV7-7 with TRBJ2-5, with D possibly called TRBD1 or TRBD2 (6 bases each). The germline CDR1 and CDR2 sequences are SSHAT and FNYEAQ (reference sequence). The CDR3 is 13 residues long. Deletions cut 5 bases from V and 5 bases from J, with 12 bases between. The CDR3 DNA reads as TGTGCCAGCAGCAGGGGGGATTGGGAGACCCAGTACTTC. The encoded protein is CASSRGDWETQYF. The variable domain in full, with the rest retrieved from reference TRBV7-7 and TRBJ2-5, is GAGVSQSPRYKVTKRGQDVTLRCDPISSHATLYWYQQALGQGPEFLTYFNYEAQPDKSGLPSDRFSAERPEGSISTLTIQRTEQRDSAMYRCASSRGDWETQYFGPGTRLLVL.

The chain joins TRBV25-1 to TRBJ2-3, with D maybe TRBD2 (6 bases). Germline V gene data show CDR1 as MGHDK and CDR2 as SYGVNS. The CDR3 sequence is 15 residues long. V lost 3 bases and J lost 6, with 16 bases in between. CDR3 sequence (DNA): TGTGCCAGCAGTGACCCCCACGTAGGGACTGATACGCAGTATTTT. It translates to CASSDPHVGTDTQYF.

This chain connects TRBV5-1 to TRBJ2-3; the match to TRBD1 covers 8 bases. Losses at the gene ends were 0 bases for V and 1 base for J; bases not matched to a gene: 4. CDR1 and CDR2 (germline): SGHRS, YFSETQ. The CDR3 contains 16 residues. CDR3 sequence: CASSLDTGGGTDTQYF. Written as DNA, the CDR3 is TGCGCCAGCAGCTTGGATACAGGGGGAGGCACAGATACGCAGTATTTT.

The V call is TRBV15, the J call TRBJ1-5; unclear D gene. The CDR3 loop spans 15 amino acids. Trimming removed 1 base at V and 2 bases at J, with 9 bases between. CDR1 and CDR2 (germline): LNHNV, YYDKDF (reference sequence). The CDR3 protein is CATSRARARNQPQHF. The CDR3 DNA reads as TGTGCCACCAGCAGAGCTAGGGCTCGCAATCAGCCCCAGCATTTT.

For the CDR3, the DNA is TGTGCCAGCAGCTATCGGGGGGAGTTGGAGACCCAGTACTTC. It codes for CASSYRGELETQYF. The V gene is TRBV9, the J gene TRBJ2-5, with 7 nucleotides matching TRBD2. Germline lookup yields CDR1 SGDLS and CDR2 YYNGEE. The CDR3 is 14 amino acids. V shed 4 bases and J 5 bases; nucleotides not matched to a gene: 8. Full variable domain (rest looked up from reference TRBV9 and TRBJ2-5): DSGVTQTPKHLITATGQRVTLRCSPRSGDLSVYWYQQSLDQGLQFLIQYYNGEERAKGNILERFSAQQFPDLHSELNLSSLELGDSALYFCASSYRGELETQYFGPGTRLLVL.